These 28 T cell receptor beta chains originate from one sample sequenced in a study of T cell responses to AZD1222 COVID-19 vaccine. Assay used: immunoSEQ multiplex PCR; TCRdb lists only in-frame clones, some missing. Found here are some 130,000 clones, about 87% of them singletons; the top ten hold 1.9%. This specimen was peripheral blood, taken on day 0 of AZD1222 vaccination. Receptor source: an adult in good health.

This chain links TRBV5-1 with TRBJ2-3; 9 positions match TRBD1. Germline V gene data show CDR1 as SGHRS and CDR2 as YFSETQ. Germline trimming cut 4 bases from V and 4 bases from J; bases unmatched to any gene: 7. The CDR3 consists of 15 residues. CDR3 bases: TGCGCCAGCAGCCCCAAGGGACAGGGATCAGATACGCAGTATTTT. Amino acid sequence: CASSPKGQGSDTQYF.

CDR3 in amino acids: CAIQRTGKAEAFF. The CDR3 bases are TGTGCCATCCAGCGGACGGGGAAGGCTGAAGCTTTCTTT. This chain uses TRBV10-3 with TRBJ1-1; D gene ambiguous. The CDR3 contains 13 residues. V was trimmed by 8 bases and J by 6 bases, leaving 16 bases between them. Germline assignment: CDR1 ENHRY and CDR2 SYGVKD.

V is TRBV19 and J is TRBJ2-4, with TRBD2 matching over 8 bases. V dropped 7 bases and J dropped 3; count of bases not matched to a gene: 5. The germline V gene encodes CDR1 LNHDA and CDR2 SQIVND (reference sequence). CDR3 length: 14 amino acids. CDR3 loop: CASTPAGDKNIQYF. CDR3 sequence (DNA): TGTGCCAGTACTCCAGCGGGAGACAAAAACATTCAGTACTTC.

The genes are TRBV5-5 and TRBJ2-5, with D maybe TRBD1 (6 bases). The germline CDR1 and CDR2 sequences are SGHKS and YYEKEE (reference sequence). The CDR3 sequence is 16 residues long. The V end was cut by 0 bases, the J end by 2 bases, with 14 bases between. CDR3 nucleotides: TGTGCCAGCAGCTTGGATCCAGGGGCATGGCAAGAGACCCAGTACTTC. Its protein product is CASSLDPGAWQETQYF.

This clone has just one count. J is TRBJ1-5 and V is TRBV28; no clear D gene. This CDR3 comprises 13 residues. Germline lookup yields CDR1 MDHEN and CDR2 SYDVKM. The V and J ends lost 3 bases and 2 bases respectively, with 5 bases between them. For the CDR3, the DNA is TGTGCCAGCAGTTTGATAGGCAATCAGCCCCAGCATTTT. Residues: CASSLIGNQPQHF.

This rearrangement joins TRBV28 to TRBJ1-1; D is perhaps TRBD1 (6 bases). The CDR3 loop spans 14 amino acids. CDR1 and CDR2 (germline): MDHEN, SYDVKM. V dropped 5 bases and J dropped 3 bases, with 13 bases sitting between them. Written as DNA, the CDR3 is TGTGCCAGCAGTCCCCACAGGGCTCACACTGAAGCTTTCTTT. Protein product: CASSPHRAHTEAFF.

The chain links TRBV4-3 to TRBJ2-1; 7 bases map to TRBD1. There are 16 residues in the CDR3. Trimming took 1 base from V and 4 from J; bases not matched to a gene: 7. Germline loops: CDR1 LGHNA, CDR2 YSLEER. CDR3 in amino acids: CASSQGEGAPYNEQFF. The CDR3, as DNA: TGCGCCAGCAGCCAAGGTGAGGGGGCCCCTTACAATGAGCAGTTCTTC.

This sequence joins TRBV5-1 and TRBJ2-1; D call uncertain. The CDR3 is 13 amino acids. The V gene's germline CDR1 is SGHRS and CDR2 YFSETQ. The V gene lost 4 bases and the J gene lost 1 base, with 6 bases spanning the gap. In DNA form, the CDR3 reads TGCGCCAGCAGCGCCCTATCCTACAATGAGCAGTTCTTC. As protein: CASSALSYNEQFF. Supplemented by reference TRBV5-1 and TRBJ2-1, the full variable domain reads KAGVTQTPRYLIKTRGQQVTLSCSPISGHRSVSWYQQTPGQGLQFLFEYFSETQRNKGNFPGRFSGRQFSNSRSEMNVSTLELGDSALYLCASSALSYNEQFFGPGTRLTVL.

The chain joins TRBV4-1 to TRBJ2-1; 12 nucleotides line up with TRBD2. The CDR3 covers 18 residues. Germline CDR1 reads MGHRA; CDR2 reads YSYEKL. The trim removed 0 bases at V and 9 bases at J, leaving 12 bases unmatched. The CDR3 DNA reads TGCGCCAGCAGCCAAGATCACGAGACTAGCGGGAGAGAGGGTGAGCAGTTCTTC. This codes for CASSQDHETSGREGEQFF.

This clone appeared once. CDR3 loop: CASSLLRTGNLYGYTF. The CDR3 nucleotides are TGTGCCAGCAGCTTGTTGCGGACGGGAAATTTGTATGGCTACACCTTC. The chain joins TRBV5-4 to TRBJ1-2; D is unclear. This CDR3 spans 16 amino acids. Germline CDR1 and CDR2: SGHNT and YYREEE (reference sequence). V dropped 1 base and J dropped 5 bases, with 18 bases sitting between them. Supplemented by reference TRBV5-4 and TRBJ1-2, the full variable domain reads ETGVTQSPTHLIKTRGQQVTLRCSSQSGHNTVSWYQQALGQGPQFIFQYYREEENGRGNFPPRFSGLQFPNYSSELNVNALELDDSALYLCASSLLRTGNLYGYTFGSGTRLTVV.

V usage is TRBV19 and J usage is TRBJ2-1; TRBD2 matches 7 bases. The J segment lost 4 bases and the V segment lost 9 bases, leaving 21 bases of the junction unmatched. In germline, CDR1 is LNHDA, CDR2 SQIVND (reference sequence). The CDR3 has 18 amino acids. CDR3 region: CASGGNWVAGRLYNEQFF. The CDR3 DNA sequence: TGTGCCAGCGGGGGTAATTGGGTAGCGGGTAGGCTATACAATGAGCAGTTCTTC.

The V and J genes are TRBV2 and TRBJ1-2; no clear D. CDR1 and CDR2 from the germline V gene are SNHLY and FYNNEI. The CDR3 runs 13 residues. The V gene lost 3 bases and the J gene lost 7 bases, with 12 bases spanning the gap. The CDR3 is CASSDVVGFGYTF. The CDR3 bases are TGTGCCAGCAGTGATGTCGTTGGGTTTGGCTACACCTTC.

The chain links TRBV27 to TRBJ1-2; TRBD1 matches 8 bases. Germline V gene lookup returns CDR1 MNHEY and CDR2 SMNVEV (reference sequence). The J segment lost 4 bases and the V segment lost 6 bases, leaving 10 bases of the junction unmatched. The CDR3 has 15 amino acids. The CDR3 loop is CASSPSRDRGYGYTF. DNA of the CDR3: TGTGCCAGCAGCCCATCCAGAGACAGGGGCTATGGCTACACCTTC.

The chain has TRBV24-1 and TRBJ1-1; D remains ambiguous. Germline V CDR1 and CDR2: KGHDR, SFDVKD. Trimming removed 4 bases from V and 0 bases from J, with 8 bases in between. This CDR3 is built from 14 residues. The DNA for the CDR3 is TGTGCCACCAGTGAGACGGGTTTGAACACTGAAGCTTTCTTT. Residues: CATSETGLNTEAFF.

V and J are TRBV2 and TRBJ1-3; 7 bases are a match to TRBD1. CDR1 is SNHLY, CDR2 FYNNEI, per germline. V gave up 4 bases and J gave up 0 bases; unmatched junction bases: 24. The CDR3 has 22 residues. The CDR3 loop is CASSVVSVGDRILKSSGNTIYF. The CDR3 nucleotides read TGTGCCAGCAGTGTTGTTAGTGTGGGGGACAGAATCCTGAAAAGCTCTGGAAACACCATATATTTT.

J is TRBJ2-2 and V is TRBV4-3; TRBD1 is a possible D gene (6 bases). V was clipped by 2 bases and J by 9 bases, with 10 bases between them. The CDR3 runs 13 residues. Germline CDR1 reads LGHNA; CDR2 reads YSLEER. Written as DNA, the CDR3 is TGCGCCAGCAGCCAACACAGGGAGCGGGAGCTGTTTTTT. It yields the protein CASSQHRERELFF.

The chain combines TRBV6-5 with TRBJ2-2; D is perhaps TRBD2 (5 bases). This CDR3 region has 12 residues. Between the trimmed V and J ends, which lost 8 bases and 7 bases, there was a span of 11 bases. Germline V gene data show CDR1 as MNHEY and CDR2 as SVGAGI. CDR3 DNA: TGTGCCAGCGAAACTGGAGGCGGGGAGCTGTTTTTT. It yields the protein CASETGGGELFF.

The rearrangement joins TRBV10-3 to TRBJ2-7; 10 bases are a match to TRBD1. The CDR3 totals 15 residues. CDR1 is ENHRY, CDR2 SYGVKD, per germline. Trimming removed 4 bases from V and 5 bases from J; junction bases left unmatched: 8. CDR3 region: CAISGRDRGFDEQYF. The CDR3, as DNA: TGTGCCATCAGTGGCCGGGACAGGGGCTTCGACGAGCAGTACTTC.

The table lists this clone with a count of one. J is TRBJ1-3 and V is TRBV9; tentatively, D is TRBD1 (5 bases). The CDR3 loop spans 16 amino acids. Germline loops: CDR1 SGDLS, CDR2 YYNGEE. V was pared by 0 bases and J by 0 bases, with 10 bases between. The CDR3 sequence is CASSVAEGISGNTIYF. DNA of the CDR3: TGTGCCAGCAGCGTAGCCGAGGGGATCTCTGGAAACACCATATATTTT.

The chain couples TRBV11-2 to TRBJ1-2; 9 nucleotides agree with TRBD1. J lost 8 bases, V lost 3 bases, and 4 bases had no gene match. The CDR3 is 13 amino acids. Germline loops: CDR1 SGHAT, CDR2 FQNNGV. The CDR3 region is CASSFGTGRGYTF. The CDR3 nucleotides are TGTGCCAGCAGCTTTGGGACAGGGAGAGGCTACACCTTC.

V gene TRBV18 combines with J gene TRBJ1-3; a possible D gene is TRBD1 (6 bases). V was clipped by 5 bases and J by 0 bases, with 14 bases between them. The germline V gene encodes CDR1 KGHSH and CDR2 LQKENI. This CDR3 is 16 amino acids long. The CDR3 sequence is CASSSGTTSSGNTIYF. The CDR3 DNA sequence: TGTGCCAGCTCATCCGGGACAACGAGCTCTGGAAACACCATATATTTT.

This sequence joins TRBV15 and TRBJ1-5; D gene uncertain. Germline loops: CDR1 LNHNV, CDR2 YYDKDF (reference sequence). CDR3 length: 14 residues. V was pared by 1 base and J by 5 bases, with 9 bases between. The CDR3 spells CATSRGGQYQPQHF. CDR3 DNA sequence: TGTGCCACCAGCAGAGGAGGGCAGTATCAGCCCCAGCATTTT.

This clone came up once. This chain uses TRBV5-1 with TRBJ1-2, with D uncertain. The CDR3 spans 12 residues. Germline V gene data show CDR1 as SGHRS and CDR2 as YFSETQ. V lost 1 base and J 8 bases, leaving 9 bases between the germline ends. This CDR3 is CASSLTDRGYTF. DNA for the CDR3: TGCGCCAGCAGCTTGACCGACCGAGGCTACACCTTC. Full variable domain (rest looked up from reference TRBV5-1 and TRBJ1-2): KAGVTQTPRYLIKTRGQQVTLSCSPISGHRSVSWYQQTPGQGLQFLFEYFSETQRNKGNFPGRFSGRQFSNSRSEMNVSTLELGDSALYLCASSLTDRGYTFGSGTRLTVV.

V is TRBV27 and J is TRBJ2-2; no definite D call. Trimming cost V 2 bases and J 5 bases, with 6 bases left between them. The CDR3 contains 13 residues. Germline CDR1 is MNHEY and CDR2 is SMNVEV (reference sequence). The CDR3 reads CASSLTVTGELFF. CDR3 in DNA: TGTGCCAGCAGTTTAACGGTGACCGGGGAGCTGTTTTTT.

The V call is TRBV2, the J call TRBJ2-7; 11 bases map to TRBD1. Germline trimming cut 4 bases from V and 7 bases from J; bases unmatched to any gene: 9. CDR1 is SNHLY, CDR2 FYNNEI, per germline. The CDR3 length is 15 residues. Written as DNA, the CDR3 is TGTGCCAGCAGTGCTGGACAGGGGGCGCGGGTGGAGCAGTACTTC. Residues: CASSAGQGARVEQYF. Drawing the rest from reference TRBV2 and TRBJ2-7, the complete variable domain is EPEVTQTPSHQVTQMGQEVILRCVPISNHLYFYWYRQILGQKVEFLVSFYNNEISEKSEIFDDQFSVERPDGSNFTLKIRSTKLEDSAMYFCASSAGQGARVEQYFGPGTRLTVT.

This chain joins TRBV7-2 and TRBJ1-2; the match to TRBD1 covers 10 bases. CDR3 length: 16 residues. Germline V lookup: CDR1 SGHTA, CDR2 FQGNSA. V shed 5 bases, J shed 7 bases, and the junction held 13 bases outside the gene matches. The CDR3 reads CASSATTGQGGGGYTF. DNA for the CDR3: TGTGCCAGCAGCGCCACAACTGGACAGGGGGGCGGTGGCTACACCTTC.

This chain joins TRBV3-1 (or the pseudogene TRBV3-2) and TRBJ2-7, with D perhaps TRBD1 or TRBD2 (5 bases each). The V end was cut by 2 bases, the J end by 4 bases, with 12 bases between. CDR1 and CDR2 from the germline V gene are LGHDT and YNNKEL (reference sequence). The CDR3 is made up of 14 amino acids. CDR3 in amino acids: CASSQSSGGYEQYF. CDR3 sequence (DNA): TGTGCCAGCAGCCAATCCTCTGGGGGATACGAGCAGTACTTC.

The rearrangement uses TRBV5-4 and TRBJ1-1; D is possibly TRBD1 (5 bases). V lost 3 bases, J lost 0 bases, and 12 bases lay in between. The CDR3 extends over 15 amino acids. The germline CDR1 and CDR2 sequences are SGHNT and YYREEE (reference sequence). The CDR3 DNA sequence: TGTGCCAGCAGCTCCCGGGACCGCCTGAACACTGAAGCTTTCTTT. Translated, it gives CASSSRDRLNTEAFF.